The 16 T cell receptor beta chains listed next were all sequenced from one sample in a study of T-cell memory formation after mild COVID-19. TCRdb reprocessed the 5' RACE reads with MiXCR, giving one entry per CDR3 protein. The sample carries roughly 120,000 distinct CDR3 sequences, about 17% recorded once. Sample: PBMCs or a T cell subset sorted from them (not recorded which). These receptors were collected from an adult woman who had mild COVID-19 (a few samples of this study predate the infection). Cell type and time point are not known.

This clonotype was seen a single time. This chain joins TRBV5-5 and TRBJ2-1; D may correspond to TRBD1 or TRBD2 (5 bases each). Germline values: CDR1 SGHKS, CDR2 YYEKEE (reference sequence). V gave up 1 base and J gave up 4 bases, with 18 bases separating them. The CDR3 runs to 17 residues. The CDR3 nucleotides read TGTGCCAGCAGCTTGAGCGGCACAGGCGGGCTGTACAATGAGCAGTTCTTC. Encoded protein: CASSLSGTGGLYNEQFF.

Details on this clonotype: A much more abundant neighbour one base away suggests this may be a read error. The final CDR3 position lacks the conserved phenylalanine or tryptophan, pointing to a likely read error. The genes are TRBV12-3 or TRBV12-4 and TRBJ2-5, with TRBD1 matching 9 bases. The CDR3 covers 14 residues. The trim removed 3 bases at V and 10 bases at J, leaving 9 bases unmatched. The chain's CDR3 is CASSFLTGGGIQYL. The CDR3 DNA reads TGTGCCAGCAGTTTCCTGACAGGGGGAGGAATCCAGTACTTA.

In this sample, this clonotype turned up a few times. This rearrangement joins TRBV5-1 to TRBJ2-7, with 11 positions matching TRBD1. CDR3 length equals 15 residues. The V gene's germline CDR1 is SGHRS and CDR2 YFSETQ. Trimming at V came to 4 bases and at J to 5 bases, leaving 8 bases not matched to a gene. The CDR3 sequence: CASSRDRDRGNEQYF. CDR3 coding DNA: TGCGCCAGCAGCCGCGACCGGGACAGGGGGAACGAGCAGTACTTC.

In this sample, this clonotype turned up a few times. The CDR3 DNA is TGCGCCAGCAGCTTGGCTAGCGGGCCCCAAGAGACCCAGTACTTC. Translated, it gives CASSLASGPQETQYF. This chain connects TRBV5-1 to TRBJ2-5; TRBD2 matches 8 bases. Germline assignment: CDR1 SGHRS and CDR2 YFSETQ. The CDR3 is 15 residues long. Trimming cost V 0 bases and J 1 base; bases outside gene matches: 2.

This clonotype occurred a few times. This rearrangement joins TRBV5-1 to TRBJ2-1; D unresolved. This CDR3 spans 11 amino acids. The ends were cut back, 4 bases at V and 10 bases at J, with 9 bases in the middle. Germline-derived CDR1 and CDR2 are SGHRS and YFSETQ. The CDR3 loop reads CASSALREQFF. CDR3 DNA sequence: TGCGCCAGCAGCGCCCTACGGGAGCAGTTCTTC.

This clonotype was counted a few times. The CDR3 sequence is CASSQEEGLRDTQYF. The CDR3 bases are TGCGCCAGCAGCCAAGAAGAAGGCCTAAGAGATACGCAGTATTTT. The chain recombines TRBV4-1 with TRBJ2-3; D remains ambiguous. Germline V lookup: CDR1 MGHRA, CDR2 YSYEKL. CDR3 length equals 15 residues. V was trimmed by 0 bases and J by 5 bases, leaving 12 bases between them.

This clonotype was counted between two and nine times. This chain links TRBV29-1 with TRBJ2-1; TRBD2 is a possible D gene (7 bases). Germline V gene sequence: CDR1 SQVTM, CDR2 ANQGSEA. V lost 4 bases to trimming and J lost 13 bases, with 26 bases between them. The CDR3 length is 15 residues. The CDR3, as DNA: TGCAGCGTTGTCGGGGGGACATTAGCGCTAGGGGAACAGTTCTTC. Translated, it gives CSVVGGTLALGEQFF.

This clonotype was counted between two and nine times. This chain joins TRBV6-5 and TRBJ2-7; D ambiguous. CDR1 is MNHEY, CDR2 SVGAGI, per germline. The CDR3 extends over 15 amino acids. V lost 0 bases and J lost 3, with 12 bases in between. DNA for the CDR3: TGTGCCAGCAGTTACTCGACACAGAGAATCTACGAGCAGTACTTC. This gives the protein CASSYSTQRIYEQYF.

The CDR3 coding sequence is TGCGCCAGCAGCACTTTGGACAGTAGCAATGAGCAGTTCTTC. As protein: CASSTLDSSNEQFF. The chain recombines TRBV5-1 with TRBJ2-1, with D perhaps matching TRBD1 (6 bases). Germline CDR1 reads SGHRS; CDR2 reads YFSETQ. The CDR3 is 14 amino acids. V lost 4 bases, J lost 6 bases, and 14 bases lay in between.

The V call is TRBV12-3 or TRBV12-4, the J call TRBJ2-7; TRBD2 agrees at 10 bases. This CDR3 is 15 amino acids long. With 8 bases clipped from V and 0 bases from J, the junction kept 7 bases outside the gene matches. CDR3 amino acids: CASGVAGGLSYEQYF. As DNA, the CDR3 is TGTGCCAGCGGGGTAGCGGGAGGTCTCTCCTACGAGCAGTACTTC.

This chain connects TRBV5-1 to TRBJ1-4; maybe TRBD1 (5 bases). The CDR3 is 13 residues long. Trimming cost V 2 bases and J 8 bases, with 10 bases left between them. Germline V gene lookup returns CDR1 SGHRS and CDR2 YFSETQ. CDR3 residues: CASSFGGAEKLFF. CDR3 sequence (DNA): TGCGCCAGCAGCTTCGGGGGTGCGGAAAAACTGTTTTTT.

CDR3 residues: CASSQVIRGRWDGYTF. DNA of the CDR3: TGCGCCAGCAGCCAAGTTATCAGGGGGCGATGGGATGGCTACACCTTC. The V and J genes are TRBV4-1 and TRBJ1-2, with 8 bases matching TRBD1. The ends lost 1 base at V and 6 bases at J; junction bases unmatched: 10. Germline V CDR1 and CDR2: MGHRA, YSYEKL. The CDR3 length is 16 residues.

This chain links TRBV7-9 with TRBJ1-1, with a possible D match to TRBD1 (6 bases). V was cut by 0 bases and J by 3 bases, with 8 bases left in between. From germline, CDR1 is SEHNR and CDR2 FQNEAQ (reference sequence). The CDR3 runs 14 residues. The CDR3 region has the DNA TGTGCCAGCAGCTTAGCGCCAGGGGACACTGAAGCTTTCTTT. Its protein is CASSLAPGDTEAFF.

The chain combines TRBV7-3 with TRBJ2-1; TRBD2 matches 9 bases. This CDR3 is 16 amino acids long. In germline, CDR1 is SGHTA, CDR2 FQGTGA. J gave up 0 bases and V 5 bases, and 5 bases lay outside the gene matches. CDR3 in amino acids: CASSPLAGSSYNEQFF. The CDR3 nucleotides are TGTGCCAGCAGCCCCCTAGCGGGGAGCTCCTACAATGAGCAGTTCTTC.

The J gene is TRBJ2-7, the V gene TRBV6-5, with D possibly called TRBD1 or TRBD2 (5 bases each). CDR3 length: 15 residues. Per germline, CDR1 MNHEY and CDR2 SVGAGI. V was pared by 5 bases and J by 2 bases, with 16 bases between. CDR3 amino acids: CASSNTGTAAYEQYF. The CDR3 coding sequence is TGTGCCAGCAGTAATACCGGGACGGCGGCCTACGAGCAGTACTTC.

V usage is TRBV29-1 and J usage is TRBJ2-3, with D possibly matching TRBD1 (6 bases). With 6 bases removed from V and 2 bases from J, the gap between germline ends came to 9 bases. The CDR3 spans 12 residues. Germline assignment: CDR1 SQVTM and CDR2 ANQGSEA. The CDR3 region is CSVRTDTDTQYF. CDR3 nucleotide sequence: TGCAGCGTAAGGACAGACACAGATACGCAGTATTTT.